This T cell receptor beta chain was identified in a study of shared clonotypes between healthy human individuals. Background on the study: Sampling drew on donors who were two women and a few men aged 18 to 49. Each donor had three CD4 naive, three CD4 memory, two CD8 naive and one CD8 memory plate.

V was cut by 4 bases and J by 1 base, with 8 bases left in between. The CDR3 is 13 amino acids. The germline gives CDR1 SEHNR, CDR2 FQNEAQ (reference sequence). With regard to this clone: This CDR3 is also generated by other DNA sequences in the sample.

Per the original methods: Quality scores were absent from the junction-only immunoSEQ sequences, so filtering differed. Some clones are missing from TCRdb's copy, which holds only in-frame ones; the method was immunoSEQ multiplex PCR. The DNA was the basis for D and trimming; V, J and clone size are from that table. The table lists about 2 million clones, about 95% of them singletons. Terminally differentiated effector memory CD45RA+ cells were left out of the naive CD8 fraction, which was CD45RO-negative and positively selected for CCR7. Donors had no recently reported acute infections or vaccinations and were HIV-negative.

The chain uses TRBV7-9 and TRBJ2-7, with D maybe TRBD1 (5 bases). This receptor was obtained from a man aged 18 to 29 in good health. The sequencing input was naive CD8+ T cells sorted from blood. The CDR3 region is CASSSTVSYEQYF. Written as DNA, the CDR3 is TGTGCCAGCAGCTCGACAGTGTCCTACGAGCAGTACTTC.